This T cell receptor beta chain was identified during a study of blood T cell repertoires in COVID-19. For the study at large: In each case, the material was cDNA or gDNA derived from T cells, B-cell-depleted T cells, or PBMCs.

The method was immunoSEQ multiplex PCR; TCRdb's version includes in-frame clones alone and lacks a portion of them. This sample yields over 250,000 clones, of which around 90% are seen a single time; just under 0.8% belongs to the top ten. The TCR comes from a woman aged 25 to 39 with acute or convalescent COVID-19. The sequencing input was peripheral blood.

The CDR3 here is CASGTGFVQPQHF. In DNA form, the CDR3 reads TGTGCCAGTGGGACAGGGTTTGTTCAGCCCCAGCATTTT. The chain recombines TRBV19 with TRBJ1-5; TRBD1 matches 9 bases. CDR3 size: 13 residues. Germline CDR1 LNHDA, CDR2 SQIVND (reference sequence). The ends lost 8 bases at V and 6 bases at J; junction bases unmatched: 5.